A selection of T cell receptor beta chains follows, all from one sample in a study of CD8 T cells in Susac syndrome. TCRdb fed the immunoSEQ multiplex PCR reads into MiXCR, producing one record per CDR3 protein. The sample carries under 300,000 distinct CDR3 sequences, almost 97% recorded once. Sequences were obtained from CD4+ T cells from PBMCs. These receptors were collected from a human donor with Susac syndrome. Each CDR3 is given with its conserved first and last residue. D genes are given only for firm matches. Clone size is stated in some rows and not others, as once, few, many or a class when expanded.

D	size	J	length	V	CDR3	DNA
.	.	TRBJ1-1	13	TRBV29-1	CSAEGESRTEAFF	TGCAGCGCGGAGGGTGAATCGAGGACTGAAGCTTTCTTT
TRBD2	.	TRBJ2-7	15	TRBV7-2	CASSLQGTSAYEQYF	TGTGCCAGCAGCTTGCAAGGGACTAGCGCTTACGAGCAGTACTTC
.	.	TRBJ2-5	14	TRBV30	CAWSLRVVRETQYF	TGTGCCTGGAGTTTGCGGGTGGTCCGGGAGACCCAGTACTTC
TRBD2	.	TRBJ2-1	15	TRBV14	CASSISGTSYNEQFF	TGTGCCAGCAGCATTAGCGGGACTTCCTACAATGAGCAGTTCTTC
TRBD1	.	TRBJ2-7	15	TRBV7-2	CASSLGQGSSYEQYF	TGTGCCAGCAGCCTCGGACAGGGAAGCTCCTACGAGCAGTACTTC
TRBD1	once	TRBJ1-5	14	TRBV19	CATMGQGSNQPQHF	TGTGCCACCATGGGACAGGGATCAAATCAGCCCCAGCATTTT
.	.	TRBJ2-3	13	TRBV24-1	CATSDGGRDTQYF	TGTGCCACCAGTGATGGGGGCCGAGATACGCAGTATTTT
.	.	TRBJ1-1	15	TRBV30	CAWTSVSGRNTEAFF	TGTGCCTGGACCTCCGTAAGCGGGAGGAACACTGAAGCTTTCTTT
TRBD1	.	TRBJ1-2	16	TRBV4-1	CASSHAGTASNYGYTF	TGCGCCAGCAGCCATGCCGGGACAGCCTCTAACTATGGCTACACCTTC
TRBD1	.	TRBJ1-1	13	TRBV10-3	CAAARGEDTEAFF	TGTGCCGCCGCCAGGGGGGAGGACACTGAAGCTTTCTTT
.	.	TRBJ1-1	14	TRBV6-1	CASSETRMNTEAFF	TGTGCCAGCAGTGAAACCAGGATGAACACTGAAGCTTTCTTT
.	.	TRBJ1-3	14	TRBV6-5	CASSYLSAENTIYF	TGTGCCAGCAGTTACCTCTCGGCTGAAAACACCATATATTTT
.	.	TRBJ2-6	18	TRBV12-3/TRBV12-4	CASSPLEGRIPGANVLTF	TGTGCCAGCAGTCCCCTGGAGGGACGGATCCCTGGGGCCAACGTCCTGACTTTC
.	.	TRBJ2-5	11	TRBV5-1	CASSLDLTQYF	TGCGCCAGCAGTCTTGATTTGACCCAGTACTTC
.	.	TRBJ1-2	13	TRBV4-1	CASAAKGWNGYTF	TGCGCCAGCGCCGCCAAGGGTTGGAATGGCTACACCTTC